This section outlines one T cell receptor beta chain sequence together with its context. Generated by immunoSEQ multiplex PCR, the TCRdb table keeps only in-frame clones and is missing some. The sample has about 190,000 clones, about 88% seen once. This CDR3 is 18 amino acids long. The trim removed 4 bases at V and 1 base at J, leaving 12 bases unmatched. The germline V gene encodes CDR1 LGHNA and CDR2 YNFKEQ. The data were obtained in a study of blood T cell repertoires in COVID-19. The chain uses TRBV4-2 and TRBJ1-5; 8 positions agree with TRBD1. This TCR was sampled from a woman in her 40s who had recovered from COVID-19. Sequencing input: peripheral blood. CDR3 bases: TGTGCCAGCAGCCCGCGCGGACAGGGAATTGGGAGCAATCAGCCCCAGCATTTT. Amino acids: CASSPRGQGIGSNQPQHF.